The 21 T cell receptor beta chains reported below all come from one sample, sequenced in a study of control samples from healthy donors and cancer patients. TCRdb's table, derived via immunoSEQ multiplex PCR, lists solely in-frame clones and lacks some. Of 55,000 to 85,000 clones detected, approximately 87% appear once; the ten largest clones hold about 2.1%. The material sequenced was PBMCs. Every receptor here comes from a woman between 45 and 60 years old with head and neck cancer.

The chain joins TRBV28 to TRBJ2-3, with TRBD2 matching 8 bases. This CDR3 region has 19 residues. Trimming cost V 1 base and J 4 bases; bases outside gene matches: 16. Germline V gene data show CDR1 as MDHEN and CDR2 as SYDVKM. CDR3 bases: TGTGCCAGCAGTTTATTCGCATCCCGTAGCGGGGTGGTCGCAGATACGCAGTATTTT. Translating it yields CASSLFASRSGVVADTQYF.

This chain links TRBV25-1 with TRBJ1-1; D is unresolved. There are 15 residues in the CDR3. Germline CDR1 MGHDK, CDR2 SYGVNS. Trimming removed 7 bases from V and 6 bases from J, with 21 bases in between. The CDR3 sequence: CASIRVAGDLSEAFF. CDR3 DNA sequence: TGTGCCAGCATTAGGGTGGCAGGCGATTTATCTGAAGCTTTCTTT.

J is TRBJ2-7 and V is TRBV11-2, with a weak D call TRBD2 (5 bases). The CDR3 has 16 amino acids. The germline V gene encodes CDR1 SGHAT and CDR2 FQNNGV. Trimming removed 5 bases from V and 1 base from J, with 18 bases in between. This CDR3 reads CASSPIRRSGSYEQYF. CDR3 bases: TGTGCCAGCAGCCCGATACGACGATCGGGATCCTACGAGCAGTACTTC. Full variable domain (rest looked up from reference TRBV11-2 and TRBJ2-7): EAGVAQSPRYKIIEKRQSVAFWCNPISGHATLYWYQQILGQGPKLLIQFQNNGVVDDSQLPKDRFSAERLKGVDSTLKIQPAKLEDSAVYLCASSPIRRSGSYEQYFGPGTRLTVT.

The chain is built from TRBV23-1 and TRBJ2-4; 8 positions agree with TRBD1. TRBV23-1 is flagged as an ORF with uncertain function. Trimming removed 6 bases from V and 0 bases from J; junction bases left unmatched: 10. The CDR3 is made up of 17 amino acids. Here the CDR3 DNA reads TGCGCCAGCAGGCAAAGGTACAGGGGGGTAGCCAAAAACATTCAGTACTTC. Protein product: CASRQRYRGVAKNIQYF.

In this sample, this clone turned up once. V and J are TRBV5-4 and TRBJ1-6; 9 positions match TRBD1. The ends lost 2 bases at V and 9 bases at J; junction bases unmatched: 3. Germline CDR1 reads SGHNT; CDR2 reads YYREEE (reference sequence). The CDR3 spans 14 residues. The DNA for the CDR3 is TGTGCCAGCAGCTTTGACAGGGGGTTTTCACCCCTCCACTTT. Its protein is CASSFDRGFSPLHF.

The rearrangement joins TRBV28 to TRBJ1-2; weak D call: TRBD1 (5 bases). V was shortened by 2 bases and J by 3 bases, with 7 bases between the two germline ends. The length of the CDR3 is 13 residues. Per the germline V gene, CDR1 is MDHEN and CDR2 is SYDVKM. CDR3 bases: TGTGCCAGCAGTTTAGGGACCGACTATGGCTACACCTTC. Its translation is CASSLGTDYGYTF.

The CDR3 is CASSQSGLAGNTIYF. CDR3 DNA: TGTGCCAGCAGCCAATCGGGACTCGCTGGAAACACCATATATTTT. V usage is TRBV3-1 (or the pseudogene TRBV3-2) and J usage is TRBJ1-3; D may be TRBD1 (5 bases). CDR1 LGHDT and CDR2 YNNKEL come from the germline V gene (reference sequence). The CDR3 has 15 amino acids. The V and J ends lost 2 bases and 2 bases respectively, with 10 bases between them.

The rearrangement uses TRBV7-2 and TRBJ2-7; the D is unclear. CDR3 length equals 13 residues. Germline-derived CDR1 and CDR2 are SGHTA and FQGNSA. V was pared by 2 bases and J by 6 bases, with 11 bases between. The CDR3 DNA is TGTGCCAGCAGCTTAAATTGGCCGAGCGAGCAGTACTTC. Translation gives CASSLNWPSEQYF.

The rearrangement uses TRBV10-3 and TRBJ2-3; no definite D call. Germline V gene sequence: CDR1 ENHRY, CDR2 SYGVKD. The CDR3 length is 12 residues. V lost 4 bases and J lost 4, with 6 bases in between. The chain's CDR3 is CAISGLADTQYF. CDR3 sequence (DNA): TGTGCCATCAGTGGTCTCGCAGATACGCAGTATTTT.

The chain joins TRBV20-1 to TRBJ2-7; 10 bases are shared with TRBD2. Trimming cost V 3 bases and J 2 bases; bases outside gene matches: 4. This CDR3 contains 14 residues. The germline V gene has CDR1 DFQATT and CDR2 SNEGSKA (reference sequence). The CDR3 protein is CSASEGLAAYEQYF. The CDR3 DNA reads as TGCAGTGCTAGTGAAGGACTAGCGGCCTACGAGCAGTACTTC.

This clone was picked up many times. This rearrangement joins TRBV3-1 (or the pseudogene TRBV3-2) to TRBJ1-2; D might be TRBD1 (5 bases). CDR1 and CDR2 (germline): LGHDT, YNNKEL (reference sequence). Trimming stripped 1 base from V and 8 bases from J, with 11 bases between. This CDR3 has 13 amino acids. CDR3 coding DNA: TGTGCCAGCAGCCAAGTCCAGGGATGGGGCTACACCTTC. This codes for CASSQVQGWGYTF.

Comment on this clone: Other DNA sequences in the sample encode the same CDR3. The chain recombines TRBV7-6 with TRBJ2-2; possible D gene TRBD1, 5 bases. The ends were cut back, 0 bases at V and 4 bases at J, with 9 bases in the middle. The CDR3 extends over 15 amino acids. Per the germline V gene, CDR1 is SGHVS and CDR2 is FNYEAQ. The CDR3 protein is CASSLAQGGTGELFF. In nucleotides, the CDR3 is TGTGCCAGCAGCTTAGCGCAGGGTGGCACCGGGGAGCTGTTTTTT. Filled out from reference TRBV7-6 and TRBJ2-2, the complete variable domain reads GAGVSQSPRYKVTKRGQDVALRCDPISGHVSLYWYRQALGQGPEFLTYFNYEAQQDKSGLPNDRFSAERPEGSISTLTIQRTEQRDSAMYRCASSLAQGGTGELFFGEGSRLTVL.

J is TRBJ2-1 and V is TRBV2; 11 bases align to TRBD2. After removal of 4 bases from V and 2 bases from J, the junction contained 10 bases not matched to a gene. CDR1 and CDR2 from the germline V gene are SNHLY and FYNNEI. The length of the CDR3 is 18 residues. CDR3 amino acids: CASSGVTSGAAAYNEQFF. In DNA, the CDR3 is TGTGCCAGCAGTGGGGTGACTAGCGGGGCGGCTGCCTACAATGAGCAGTTCTTC.

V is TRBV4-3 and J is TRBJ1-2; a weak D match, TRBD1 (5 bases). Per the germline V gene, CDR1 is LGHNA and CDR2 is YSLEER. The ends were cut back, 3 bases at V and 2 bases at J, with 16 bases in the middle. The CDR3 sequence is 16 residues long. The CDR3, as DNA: TGCGCCAGCAGCCAGTCGTTACGTGCAGGGAACTATGGCTACACCTTC. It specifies CASSQSLRAGNYGYTF.

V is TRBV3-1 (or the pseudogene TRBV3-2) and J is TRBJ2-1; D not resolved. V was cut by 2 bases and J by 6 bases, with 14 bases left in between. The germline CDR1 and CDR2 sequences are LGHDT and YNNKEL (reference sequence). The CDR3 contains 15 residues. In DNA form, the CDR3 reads TGTGCCAGCAGCCAATGGCAGGTAACGATCAATGAGCAGTTCTTC. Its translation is CASSQWQVTINEQFF.

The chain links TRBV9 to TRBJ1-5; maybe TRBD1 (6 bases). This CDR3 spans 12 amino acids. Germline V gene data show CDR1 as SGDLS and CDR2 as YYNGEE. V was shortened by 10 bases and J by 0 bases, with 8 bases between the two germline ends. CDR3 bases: TGTGCCTACAGGGATAGCAATCAGCCCCAGCATTTT. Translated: CAYRDSNQPQHF.

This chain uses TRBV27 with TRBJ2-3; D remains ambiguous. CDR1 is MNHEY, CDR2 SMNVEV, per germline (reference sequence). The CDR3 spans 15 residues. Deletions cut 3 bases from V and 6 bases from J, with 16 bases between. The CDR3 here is CASSFGDRRRDTQYF. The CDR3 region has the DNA TGTGCCAGCAGTTTCGGAGACCGGCGAAGGGATACGCAGTATTTT.

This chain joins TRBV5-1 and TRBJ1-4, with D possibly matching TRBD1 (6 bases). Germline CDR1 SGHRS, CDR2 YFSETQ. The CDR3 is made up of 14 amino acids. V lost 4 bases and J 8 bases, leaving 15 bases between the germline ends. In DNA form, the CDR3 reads TGCGCCAGCAGCCAGGGACATGGGGACGAAAAACTGTTTTTT. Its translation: CASSQGHGDEKLFF.

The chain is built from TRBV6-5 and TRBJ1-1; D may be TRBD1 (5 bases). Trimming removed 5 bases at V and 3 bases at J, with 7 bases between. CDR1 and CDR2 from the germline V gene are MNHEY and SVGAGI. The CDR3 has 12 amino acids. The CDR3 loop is CASSRGDTEAFF. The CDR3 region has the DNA TGTGCCAGCAGTAGAGGGGACACTGAAGCTTTCTTT.

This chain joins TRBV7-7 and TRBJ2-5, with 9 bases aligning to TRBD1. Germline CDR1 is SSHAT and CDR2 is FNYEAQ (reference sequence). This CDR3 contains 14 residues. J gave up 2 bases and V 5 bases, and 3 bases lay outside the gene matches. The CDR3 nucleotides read TGTGCCAGCAGCACGGACAGGGGACAAGAGACCCAGTACTTC. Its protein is CASSTDRGQETQYF.

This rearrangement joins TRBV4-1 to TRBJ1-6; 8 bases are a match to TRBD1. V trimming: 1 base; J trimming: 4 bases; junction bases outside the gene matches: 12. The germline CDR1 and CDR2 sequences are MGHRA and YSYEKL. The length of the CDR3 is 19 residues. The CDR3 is CASSQGSLQGADYNSPLHF. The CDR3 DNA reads TGCGCCAGCAGCCAAGGCTCCCTCCAGGGGGCAGATTATAATTCACCCCTCCACTTT.